Listed here are 4 T cell receptor beta chains from one sample, sequenced in a study of blood T cell repertoires in COVID-19. Only in-frame clones appear in the TCRdb table, and some are missing; sequencing was by immunoSEQ multiplex PCR. The repertoire holds around 100,000 clones, around 84% seen once, with more than 1.5% in the top ten. The sample comprised peripheral blood. These receptors all stem from a woman aged 70 to 79 with active or convalescent COVID-19.

The V call is TRBV5-6, the J call TRBJ2-5, with D perhaps matching TRBD1 (6 bases). V gave up 2 bases and J gave up 2 bases, with 7 bases separating them. The CDR3 consists of 13 residues. Germline assignment: CDR1 SGHDT and CDR2 YYEEEE. CDR3 sequence: CASSLGTQETQYF. The CDR3 region has the DNA TGTGCCAGCAGCTTAGGGACACAAGAGACCCAGTACTTC.

In this sample, this clone turned up once. The chain joins TRBV7-2 to TRBJ2-7; TRBD2 is a possible D gene (6 bases). Trimming removed 1 base from V and 0 bases from J, with 13 bases in between. The CDR3 spans 16 residues. The germline CDR1 and CDR2 sequences are SGHTA and FQGNSA. CDR3 in DNA: TGTGCCAGCAGCTTAGTGGGCGGGATGGGCTCCTACGAGCAGTACTTC. Translating it yields CASSLVGGMGSYEQYF.

CDR3 protein: CASSTDRRYDTQYF. The CDR3 DNA is TGTGCCAGTAGCACGGACAGGAGGTATGATACGCAGTATTTT. The rearrangement uses TRBV19 and TRBJ2-3, with 7 bases fitting TRBD1. Unmatched junction bases numbered 9, after V lost 6 bases and J lost 6 bases. Germline V CDR1 and CDR2: LNHDA, SQIVND (reference sequence). The CDR3 spans 14 residues.

The chain is built from TRBV5-1 and TRBJ1-6; 8 nucleotides match TRBD1. Trimming removed 1 base from V and 15 bases from J; junction bases left unmatched: 9. The CDR3 sequence is 14 residues long. The germline V gene has CDR1 SGHRS and CDR2 YFSETQ. The CDR3 region is CASSLTGTGVGLHF. CDR3 coding DNA: TGCGCCAGCAGCTTGACCGGGACAGGCGTAGGCCTCCACTTT.